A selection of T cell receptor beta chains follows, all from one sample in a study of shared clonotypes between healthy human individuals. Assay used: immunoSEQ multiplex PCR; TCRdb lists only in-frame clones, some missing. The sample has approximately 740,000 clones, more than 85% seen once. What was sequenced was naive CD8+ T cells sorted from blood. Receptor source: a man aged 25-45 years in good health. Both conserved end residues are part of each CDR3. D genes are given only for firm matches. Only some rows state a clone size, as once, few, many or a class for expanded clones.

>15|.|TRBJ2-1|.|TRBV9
CASSVGGGSYNEQFF
TGTGCCAGCAGCGTAGGCGGAGGGTCCTACAATGAGCAGTTCTTC
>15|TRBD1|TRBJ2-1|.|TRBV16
CASSLRTGLYNEQFF
TGTGCCAGCAGCCTTAGGACAGGCCTCTACAATGAGCAGTTCTTC
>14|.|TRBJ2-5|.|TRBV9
CASSVGVGLGTQYF
TGTGCCAGCAGCGTAGGGGTAGGGCTGGGGACCCAGTACTTC
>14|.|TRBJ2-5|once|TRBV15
CATRDPEWLETQYF
TGTGCCACTCGGGACCCGGAGTGGTTGGAGACCCAGTACTTC
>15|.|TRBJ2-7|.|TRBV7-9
CASSLRVGATYEQYF
TGTGCCAGCAGCTTAAGGGTAGGGGCGACCTACGAGCAGTACTTC
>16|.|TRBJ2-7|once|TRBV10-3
CAISEPRSISSYEQYF
TGTGCCATCAGTGAGCCAAGAAGCATTAGCTCCTACGAGCAGTACTTC
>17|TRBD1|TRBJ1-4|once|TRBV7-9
CASSPRQGGAWDEKLFF
TGTGCCAGCAGCCCCCGACAGGGAGGAGCCTGGGATGAAAAACTGTTTTTT
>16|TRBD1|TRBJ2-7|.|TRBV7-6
CASSLGPGQRSYEQYF
TGTGCCAGCAGCTTAGGTCCGGGACAGCGCTCCTACGAGCAGTACTTC
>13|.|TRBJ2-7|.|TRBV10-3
CAISGGSSYEQYF
TGTGCCATCAGTGGAGGTAGCTCCTACGAGCAGTACTTC
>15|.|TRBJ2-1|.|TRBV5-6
CASSLNGGPGNEQFF
TGTGCCAGCAGCTTGAATGGAGGGCCAGGAAATGAGCAGTTCTTC
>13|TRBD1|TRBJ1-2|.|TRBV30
CAWRSGGQDGYTF
TGTGCCTGGAGATCAGGGGGACAGGATGGCTACACCTTC
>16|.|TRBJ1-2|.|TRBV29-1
CSVEGGQGTYNYGYTF
TGCAGCGTTGAAGGAGGCCAGGGGACTTATAACTATGGCTACACCTTC
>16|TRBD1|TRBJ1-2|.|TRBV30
CAWSKETGPNPYGYTF
TGTGCCTGGAGCAAAGAGACAGGGCCGAATCCCTATGGCTACACCTTC
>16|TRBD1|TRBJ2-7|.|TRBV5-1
CASSPRGTGGIYEQYF
TGCGCCAGCAGCCCCCGCGGGACAGGGGGAATCTACGAGCAGTACTTC
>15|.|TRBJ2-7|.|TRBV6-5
CASSYRPDSRYEQYF
TGTGCCAGCAGTTATCGCCCGGACAGCCGCTACGAGCAGTACTTC
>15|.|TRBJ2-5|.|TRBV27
CASSFSLGVQETQYF
TGTGCCAGCAGTTTTAGTCTAGGCGTCCAAGAGACCCAGTACTTC
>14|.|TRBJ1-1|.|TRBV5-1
CASGQRRVGTEAFF
TGCGCCAGCGGACAACGACGGGTGGGCACTGAAGCTTTCTTT
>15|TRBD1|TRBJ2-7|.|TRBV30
CAWRAGQGGFYEQYF
TGTGCCTGGAGAGCTGGACAGGGGGGATTTTACGAGCAGTACTTC
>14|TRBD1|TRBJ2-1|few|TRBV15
CATSRGQGANEQFF
TGTGCCACCAGCAGGGGACAGGGGGCGAATGAGCAGTTCTTC
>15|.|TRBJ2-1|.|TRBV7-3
CASSLPGSSYNEQFF
TGTGCCAGCAGCTTACCCGGGAGTTCCTACAATGAGCAGTTCTTC
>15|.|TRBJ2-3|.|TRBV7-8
CASSPQGRGSDTQYF
TGTGCCAGCAGCCCCCAGGGGCGAGGGTCAGATACGCAGTATTTT
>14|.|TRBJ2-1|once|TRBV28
CASSSEGVGDEQFF
TGTGCCAGCAGTTCCGAGGGAGTGGGGGATGAGCAGTTCTTC
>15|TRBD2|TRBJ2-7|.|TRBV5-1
CASSPGTSGRHEQYF
TGCGCCAGCAGCCCAGGGACTAGCGGGAGGCATGAGCAGTACTTC
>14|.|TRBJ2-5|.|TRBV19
CASSIDSYQETQYF
TGTGCCAGTAGTATTGACAGCTACCAAGAGACCCAGTACTTC
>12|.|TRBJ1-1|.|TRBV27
CASSNPGREAFF
TGTGCCAGCAGTAATCCGGGTCGTGAAGCTTTCTTT
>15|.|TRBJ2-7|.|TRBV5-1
CASSLFGSSSYEQYF
TGCGCCAGCAGCTTGTTTGGGTCATCTTCCTACGAGCAGTACTTC
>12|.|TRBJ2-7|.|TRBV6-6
CASLGSIYEQYF
TGTGCCAGCTTGGGCTCGATCTACGAGCAGTACTTC
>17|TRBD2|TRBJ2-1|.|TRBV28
CASSLNPLAGGPNEQFF
TGTGCCAGCAGTTTAAACCCCCTAGCGGGAGGGCCTAATGAGCAGTTCTTC
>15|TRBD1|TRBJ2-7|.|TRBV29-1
CSVVVDRGYTYEQYF
TGCAGCGTTGTCGTCGACAGGGGGTATACCTACGAGCAGTACTTC
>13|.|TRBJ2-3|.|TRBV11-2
CASSLRGGDTQYF
TGTGCCAGCAGCTTAAGGGGAGGAGATACGCAGTATTTT
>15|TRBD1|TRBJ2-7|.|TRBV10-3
CAIRSPGGDPIEQYF
TGTGCCATCAGGAGCCCAGGGGGCGATCCGATCGAGCAGTACTTC
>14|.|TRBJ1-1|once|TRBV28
CASSFRFTNTEAFF
TGTGCCAGCAGTTTCCGGTTTACGAACACTGAAGCTTTCTTT
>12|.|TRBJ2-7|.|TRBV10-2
CASSGSSYEQYF
TGCGCCAGCAGTGGAAGCTCCTACGAGCAGTACTTC
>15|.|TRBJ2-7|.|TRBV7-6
CASSSGRGPPYEQYF
TGTGCCAGCAGCTCGGGCCGAGGCCCCCCCTACGAGCAGTACTTC
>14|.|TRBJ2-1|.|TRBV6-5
CASSYSTGYNEQFF
TGTGCCAGCAGTTACTCGACAGGCTACAATGAGCAGTTCTTC
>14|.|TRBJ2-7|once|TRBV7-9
CASSPGQTSHEQYF
TGTGCCAGCAGCCCGGGACAGACTAGCCACGAGCAGTACTTC
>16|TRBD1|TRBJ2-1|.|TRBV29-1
CSVEDFLTGGLNEQFF
TGCAGCGTTGAAGATTTTTTAACAGGGGGTCTGAATGAGCAGTTCTTC
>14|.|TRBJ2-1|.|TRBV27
CASSLWGSYNEQFF
TGTGCCAGCAGTTTGTGGGGCTCCTACAATGAGCAGTTCTTC
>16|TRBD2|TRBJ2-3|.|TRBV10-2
CASSEWREGPPPTQYF
TGCGCCAGCAGTGAGTGGCGGGAGGGTCCCCCCCCTACGCAGTATTTT
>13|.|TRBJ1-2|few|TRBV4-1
CASSQVGGYGYTF
TGCGCCAGCAGCCAAGTGGGAGGGTACGGCTACACCTTC
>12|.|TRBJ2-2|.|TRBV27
CASSSLPGELFF
TGTGCCAGCAGTTCCCTCCCCGGGGAGCTGTTTTTT
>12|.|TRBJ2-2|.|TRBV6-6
CASGTVDGELFF
TGTGCCAGCGGCACTGTCGACGGGGAGCTGTTTTTT
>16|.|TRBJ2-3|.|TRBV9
CASSVEAGSSTDTQYF
TGTGCCAGCAGCGTAGAAGCGGGTTCTAGCACAGATACGCAGTATTTT
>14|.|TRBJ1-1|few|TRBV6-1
CASSEVGDSGEAFF
TGTGCCAGCAGTGAAGTCGGGGATTCGGGTGAAGCTTTCTTT
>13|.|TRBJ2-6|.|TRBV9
CASRSSGANVLTF
TGTGCCAGCCGAAGCTCTGGGGCCAACGTCCTGACTTTC
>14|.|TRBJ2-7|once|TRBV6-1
CASIFSRRLDEQYF
TGTGCCAGCATCTTCTCCCGCCGTTTGGACGAGCAGTACTTC
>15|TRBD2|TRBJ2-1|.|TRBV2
CASRETSGTYNEQFF
TGTGCCAGCAGGGAAACTAGCGGAACCTACAATGAGCAGTTCTTC
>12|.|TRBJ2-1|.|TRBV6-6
CAGGTAYNEQFF
TGTGCCGGAGGGACAGCCTACAATGAGCAGTTCTTC
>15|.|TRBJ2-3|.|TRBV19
CASSIAGRGTDTQYF
TGTGCCAGTAGTATTGCGGGCAGGGGCACAGATACGCAGTATTTT
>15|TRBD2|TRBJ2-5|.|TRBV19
CASTTYGGLRETQYF
TGTGCCAGTACTACCTACGGGGGGTTGAGAGAGACCCAGTACTTC
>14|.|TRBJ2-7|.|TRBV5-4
CASSFGEAKHEQYF
TGTGCCAGCAGCTTCGGGGAAGCAAAGCACGAGCAGTACTTC
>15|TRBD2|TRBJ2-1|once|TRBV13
CASSHLAGEGNEQFF
TGTGCCAGCAGCCATCTGGCGGGAGAGGGAAATGAGCAGTTCTTC
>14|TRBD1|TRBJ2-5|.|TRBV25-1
CASRGGGQVETQYF
TGTGCCAGCAGAGGGGGCGGACAGGTAGAGACCCAGTACTTC
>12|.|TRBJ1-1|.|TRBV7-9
CASSPNGQEAFF
TGTGCCAGCAGCCCTAACGGGCAAGAAGCTTTCTTT
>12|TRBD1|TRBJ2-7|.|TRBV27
CASKQGAREQYF
TGTGCCAGCAAACAGGGGGCTCGCGAGCAGTACTTC
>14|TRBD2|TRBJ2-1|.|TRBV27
CASRSGSAYNEQFF
TGTGCCAGCAGAAGCGGGAGTGCCTACAATGAGCAGTTCTTC
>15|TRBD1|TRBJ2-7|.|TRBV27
CASSLRTGTSYEQYF
TGTGCCAGCAGTTTGAGGACAGGGACTTCCTACGAGCAGTACTTC
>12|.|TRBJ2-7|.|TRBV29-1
CSVDDGTYEQYF
TGCAGCGTTGACGACGGGACCTACGAGCAGTACTTC
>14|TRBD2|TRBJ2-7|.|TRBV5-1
CASSFAGGNYEQYF
TGCGCCAGCAGCTTCGCGGGAGGCAACTACGAGCAGTACTTC